This is a list of T cell receptor beta chains from one sample in a study of T cell clones after liver transplantation. Generated by immunoSEQ multiplex PCR, the TCRdb table keeps only in-frame clones and is missing some. The repertoire has 95,000 to 110,000 clones, about 88% of them found once; the top ten carry about 2.8%. Material: CD4+ T cells from blood, obtained around 48 months after liver transplant. These receptors were taken from a human patient who received a liver transplant. The graft donor may account for some of the T cells. The CDR3 runs from the conserved cysteine through the conserved F or W. The D gene is left open where the match is weak. Rows give clone size only sometimes, using once, few, many, or a class for an expanded clone.

>-|-|TRBV28|17|TRBJ1-3
TGTGCCAGCAGTTTTATGGCATCGGAGGGAATGAGAAACACCATATATTTT
CASSFMASEGMRNTIYF
>-|-|TRBV5-6|15|TRBJ2-1
TGTGCCAGCAGCCCAAGACACAGATCCTACAATGAGCAGTTCTTC
CASSPRHRSYNEQFF
>-|-|TRBV7-9|16|TRBJ2-7
TGTGCCAGCAGCCCGAGGTGGGACGTCAACTCCTACGAGCAGTACTTC
CASSPRWDVNSYEQYF
>-|TRBD1|TRBV30|14|TRBJ1-2
TGTGCCTGGTTAACAGGGGGACAGGACTATGGCTACACCTTC
CAWLTGGQDYGYTF
>few|-|TRBV29-1|13|TRBJ2-5
TGCAGCGTTGAATCTGACGGAGAAGAGACCCAGTACTTC
CSVESDGEETQYF
>-|TRBD2|TRBV2|15|TRBJ2-7
TGTGCCAGCAGGGGGACTAGCGGGGCCGAGGACGAGCAGTACTTC
CASRGTSGAEDEQYF
>few|TRBD1|TRBV7-8|18|TRBJ1-5
TGTGCCAGCAGCTTCTACAGGGGGCGCGGTGGTAGCAATCAGCCCCAGCATTTT
CASSFYRGRGGSNQPQHF
>-|-|TRBV5-1|17|TRBJ2-3
TGCGCCAGCAGCCGTTTTGGGTCGGGGGCGACCGATCATACGCAGTATTTT
CASSRFGSGATDHTQYF
>-|TRBD1|TRBV11-2|15|TRBJ1-4
TGTGCCAGCAGCGCCTACAGGGGAGCTAATGAAAAACTGTTTTTT
CASSAYRGANEKLFF
>-|-|TRBV4-3|15|TRBJ2-1
TGCGCCAGCAGCCAAGACGTCTTATCTCGTGGTGAGCAGTTCTTC
CASSQDVLSRGEQFF
>-|TRBD1|TRBV19|15|TRBJ1-5
TGTGCCAGTAGCCCCGGGACAGGTAGGTATCAGCCCCAGCATTTT
CASSPGTGRYQPQHF
>-|-|TRBV6-1|14|TRBJ1-2
TGTGCCAGCAGTGAAGCCATTATTGGCTATGGCTACACCTTC
CASSEAIIGYGYTF
>-|TRBD1|TRBV28|15|TRBJ1-5
TGTGCCAGCAGTTTTAGGACAGGGGGAAATCAGCCCCAGCATTTT
CASSFRTGGNQPQHF
>-|-|TRBV7-2|15|TRBJ2-6
TGTGCCAGCAGCTTTCCGGGGACTGGGGCCAACGTCCTGACTTTC
CASSFPGTGANVLTF
>-|TRBD2|TRBV13|15|TRBJ2-7
TGTGCCAGCAGCTCCCGACTAGCGGGGAGGAGGGAGCAGTACTTC
CASSSRLAGRREQYF
>-|-|TRBV5-8|14|TRBJ2-7
TGTGCCAGCAGCCCCACGGGACGGACCTACGAGCAGTACTTC
CASSPTGRTYEQYF
>-|-|TRBV11-2|16|TRBJ2-3
TGTGCCAGCAGCGGACGACAGTGGGGGGCGACAGATACGCAGTATTTT
CASSGRQWGATDTQYF
>-|-|TRBV5-1|15|TRBJ1-1
TGCGCCAGCAGCTTGGCCCCCTCTGTGAACACTGAAGCTTTCTTT
CASSLAPSVNTEAFF
>-|-|TRBV7-2|16|TRBJ1-4
TGTGCCAGCAGCTTAGCGCTGGGGGTAATTAATGAAAAACTGTTTTTT
CASSLALGVINEKLFF
>-|-|TRBV5-8|15|TRBJ1-4
TGTGCCAGCAGCTTGGGGCTCACCGTGGGTGAAAAACTGTTTTTT
CASSLGLTVGEKLFF
>-|-|TRBV5-6|14|TRBJ1-5
TGTGCCAGCAGCCGGCAGGGACGCAATCAGCCCCAGCATTTT
CASSRQGRNQPQHF
>-|TRBD2|TRBV11-2|18|TRBJ2-6
TGTGCCAGCAGCTTTAGTTGGACGGGAGGCTCTGGGGCCAACGTCCTGACTTTC
CASSFSWTGGSGANVLTF
>-|-|TRBV19|14|TRBJ1-1
TGTGCCAGTAGTATAGCGGGGACAAACACTGAAGCTTTCTTT
CASSIAGTNTEAFF
>-|-|TRBV7-3|13|TRBJ2-7
TGTGCCAGCAGCCCTGGACAGTCTAGGGAGCAGTACTTC
CASSPGQSREQYF
>-|TRBD1|TRBV5-1|15|TRBJ2-7
TGCGCCAGCAGCTTGGAAACAGGGGGTTCCTACGAGCAGTACTTC
CASSLETGGSYEQYF
>-|-|TRBV5-1|15|TRBJ1-4
TGCGCCAGCAGCCCTGACGGGGATCCTAATGAAAAACTGTTTTTT
CASSPDGDPNEKLFF
>few|-|TRBV27|14|TRBJ1-1
TGTGCCAGCAGTCCCCGAGCGGGGAACACTGAAGCTTTCTTT
CASSPRAGNTEAFF
>-|-|TRBV2|16|TRBJ1-1
TGTGCCAGCAGGAGGGTCCAGGATTACATGAACACTGAAGCTTTCTTT
CASRRVQDYMNTEAFF
>-|-|TRBV6-1|18|TRBJ2-7
TGTGCCAGCAGTGAGAGGGGGGGACAGTATGGCGGGTTTTACGAGCAGTACTTC
CASSERGGQYGGFYEQYF
>-|TRBD2|TRBV5-6|15|TRBJ2-3
TGTGCCAGCAGCGATAGCGGGATCGGCACAGATACGCAGTATTTT
CASSDSGIGTDTQYF
>-|TRBD2|TRBV6-4|14|TRBJ2-1
TGTGCCAGCAGCCTTAGCGGGGGGGCCGCTGAGCAGTTCTTC
CASSLSGGAAEQFF
>-|TRBD1|TRBV18|18|TRBJ1-6
TGTGCCAGCTCACCCCTAGCGCCGGGACAGGGGTGGAATTCACCCCTCCACTTT
CASSPLAPGQGWNSPLHF
>-|TRBD2|TRBV6-5|16|TRBJ2-2
TGTGCCAGCAGTTACTCGAATCGGGGAGGGACCGGGGAGCTGTTTTTT
CASSYSNRGGTGELFF
>-|-|TRBV19|14|TRBJ2-1
TGTGCCAGTAGCCCCGGGTGGGGGGCCAATGAGCAGTTCTTC
CASSPGWGANEQFF
>-|TRBD2|TRBV7-6|18|TRBJ2-3
TGTGCCAGCAGCTTAGCCCCCCCCAGCGGGGGGCTGGGAGATACGCAGTATTTT
CASSLAPPSGGLGDTQYF
>-|TRBD1|TRBV5-1|14|TRBJ1-5
TGCGCCAGCAGCGTTGGACAGGGGGATCAGCCCCAGCATTTT
CASSVGQGDQPQHF
>-|TRBD1|TRBV7-9|14|TRBJ1-6
TGTGCCAGCAGCTTAGAAGGGGGCTTCCCACCCCTCCACTTT
CASSLEGGFPPLHF
>-|TRBD1|TRBV7-3|14|TRBJ1-1
TGTGCCAGCAGCTTAAGACAGGGGGACACTGAAGCTTTCTTT
CASSLRQGDTEAFF
>-|TRBD2|TRBV5-8|14|TRBJ2-4
TGTGCCAGCAGCTTCGGGGGGACCAAAAACATTCAGTACTTC
CASSFGGTKNIQYF
>-|TRBD2|TRBV4-3|16|TRBJ2-5
TGCGCCAGCAGCCAAGTAGCGGGGGGCTTCCAAGAGACCCAGTACTTC
CASSQVAGGFQETQYF
>-|-|TRBV6-6|8|TRBJ2-7
TGTGCCAGCAACGAGCAGTACTTC
CASNEQYF
>-|-|TRBV27|17|TRBJ2-3
TGTGCCAGCAGTTTAAGGCCCTCGGGGCGGAGCACAGATACGCAGTATTTT
CASSLRPSGRSTDTQYF
>-|TRBD1|TRBV6-1|13|TRBJ2-7
TGTGCCAGCAGAAGAACAGGGGGCTACGAGCAGTACTTC
CASRRTGGYEQYF
>-|TRBD1|TRBV7-2|14|TRBJ1-1
TGTGCCAGCAGCGAGGGACAGGGTGGCACTGAAGCTTTCTTT
CASSEGQGGTEAFF